These T cell receptor beta chains were read from a single sample in a study of cytotoxic CD8 clonotypes in ibrutinib-treated CLL. Sequencing was performed with immunoSEQ multiplex PCR; in TCRdb, only in-frame clones are kept and a portion is missing. The sample comprises hundreds of thousands of clones, 67% of which are singletons, and roughly 6.7% rests with the top ten. The sample in question was PBMCs, obtained after 36 months of ibrutinib treatment. The source of these receptors is a human donor with chronic lymphocytic leukemia. CDR3s include the opening cysteine and the closing phenylalanine or tryptophan. D genes are given only for firm matches. Some rows have no size entry. The others give once, few or many, or a class for an expanded clone.

J | size | V | D | CDR3 | DNA
TRBJ1-1 | NA | TRBV11-2 | NA | CASSLYFGDTEAFF | TGTGCCAGCAGCCTGTACTTCGGGGACACTGAAGCTTTCTTT
TRBJ1-1 | NA | TRBV25-1 | NA | CASSDGLGEGYTEAFF | TGTGCCAGCAGTGATGGCTTAGGGGAGGGGTACACTGAAGCTTTCTTT
TRBJ2-1 | once | TRBV9 | NA | CASSTEIGLSYNEQFF | TGTGCCAGCAGCACCGAAATCGGTTTGTCCTACAATGAGCAGTTCTTC
TRBJ2-1 | NA | TRBV27 | NA | CASSLQGGNEQFF | TGTGCCAGCAGTTTGCAGGGTGGCAATGAGCAGTTCTTC
TRBJ1-2 | few | TRBV6-1 | TRBD1 | CASSRDRGSTYGYTF | TGTGCCAGCAGTCGGGACAGGGGTTCCACCTATGGCTACACCTTC
TRBJ1-5 | NA | TRBV6-6 | NA | CASSRPRDHSNQPQHF | TGTGCCAGCAGTCGCCCTCGGGATCATAGCAATCAGCCCCAGCATTTT
TRBJ2-7 | NA | TRBV6-1 | TRBD2 | CASINPSGYYEQYF | TGTGCCAGCATTAACCCTAGCGGCTACTACGAGCAGTACTTC
TRBJ1-2 | NA | TRBV7-9 | NA | CASSLDLGARNYGYTF | TGTGCCAGCAGCTTAGATCTGGGGGCCCGGAACTATGGCTACACCTTC
TRBJ1-5 | NA | TRBV7-2 | NA | CASSLAAGLNQPQHF | TGTGCCAGCAGCTTAGCGGCAGGGTTAAATCAGCCCCAGCATTTT
TRBJ2-5 | few | TRBV5-4 | NA | CASSDSAFGVPETQYF | TGTGCCAGCAGCGACTCCGCCTTCGGAGTACCGGAGACCCAGTACTTC
TRBJ1-2 | NA | TRBV2 | NA | CASLVPGTNYGYTF | TGTGCCAGCTTAGTGCCAGGAACTAACTATGGCTACACCTTC
TRBJ2-1 | once | TRBV5-4 | TRBD2 | CASSSSGTSGRSEQFF | TGTGCCAGCAGCTCCTCCGGGACTAGCGGGAGGAGTGAGCAGTTCTTC
TRBJ2-3 | NA | TRBV5-1 | NA | CASSSGGTDTQYF | TGCGCCAGCAGCTCGGGGGGCACAGATACGCAGTATTTT
TRBJ2-6 | NA | TRBV2 | NA | CASASGNFVSGANVLTF | TGTGCCAGCGCTTCCGGGAACTTTGTCTCTGGGGCCAACGTCCTGACTTTC
TRBJ1-1 | NA | TRBV5-1 | NA | CASSLRGGTEAFF | TGCGCCAGCAGCCTCAGGGGAGGCACTGAAGCTTTCTTT
TRBJ1-3 | NA | TRBV7-9 | NA | CASSPRAGTIYF | TGTGCCAGCAGCCCCAGGGCTGGCACCATATATTTT
TRBJ1-2 | few | TRBV23-1 | NA | CASSQSEGSWCGYTF | TGCGCCAGCAGTCAATCGGAGGGTTCATGGTGCGGCTACACCTTC
TRBJ2-4 | NA | TRBV29-1 | NA | CSAGRGSGQKNIQYF | TGCAGCGCCGGCCGGGGTTCGGGGCAGAAAAACATTCAGTACTTC
TRBJ2-6 | few | TRBV7-6 | NA | CASSAGGANVLTF | TGTGCCAGCAGCGCTGGTGGGGCCAACGTCCTGACTTTC
TRBJ1-4 | NA | TRBV29-1 | NA | CSVVIGANEKLFF | TGCAGCGTTGTTATCGGGGCTAATGAAAAACTGTTTTTT
TRBJ1-2 | NA | TRBV5-1 | NA | CASSLEVFGGGYTF | TGCGCCAGCAGCTTGGAAGTTTTCGGTGGTGGCTACACCTTC
TRBJ2-3 | NA | TRBV27 | NA | CASSSKVIWESADTQYF | TGTGCCAGCAGTTCCAAGGTTATTTGGGAGAGTGCAGATACGCAGTATTTT
TRBJ2-1 | once | TRBV11-2 | TRBD2 | CASSLGTFSGGAGNEQFF | TGTGCCAGCAGCTTGGGGACCTTTAGCGGGGGGGCCGGGAATGAGCAGTTCTTC
TRBJ2-7 | NA | TRBV20-1 | NA | CSALALYEQYF | TGCAGTGCCCTGGCCTTATACGAGCAGTACTTC
TRBJ2-6 | few | TRBV15 | NA | CATSRRGHSGANVLTF | TGTGCCACCAGCAGGAGGGGACACTCTGGGGCCAACGTCCTGACTTTC
TRBJ2-7 | once | TRBV29-1 | NA | CSVRTSHYEQYF | TGCAGCGTTCGTACCAGTCACTACGAGCAGTACTTC
TRBJ1-4 | NA | TRBV5-4 | TRBD1 | CASSLGDRALSNEKLFF | TGTGCCAGCAGCTTGGGGGACAGGGCGCTATCTAATGAAAAACTGTTTTTT
TRBJ2-1 | NA | TRBV6-6 | TRBD1 | CASSPGTGGPNEQFF | TGTGCCAGCAGTCCCGGGACAGGCGGGCCCAATGAGCAGTTCTTC
TRBJ2-3 | few | TRBV7-3 | NA | CASRRSGGTDTQYF | TGTGCCAGCAGGCGGTCGGGTGGGACAGATACGCAGTATTTT
TRBJ1-4 | NA | TRBV4-1 | NA | CASSQAPSRGANEKLFF | TGCGCCAGCAGCCAAGCCCCTTCCCGGGGTGCTAATGAAAAACTGTTTTTT
TRBJ2-7 | NA | TRBV7-9 | NA | CASSLNGGISYEQYF | TGTGCCAGCAGCTTAAACGGCGGGATCTCCTACGAGCAGTACTTC
TRBJ1-6 | NA | TRBV6-1 | NA | CASRPGTGSNSPLHF | TGTGCCAGCAGGCCTGGGACTGGCTCTAATTCACCCCTCCACTTT
TRBJ1-1 | NA | TRBV9 | NA | CASRKGLQGNTEAFF | TGTGCCAGCAGGAAAGGCTTACAGGGGAACACTGAAGCTTTCTTT
TRBJ2-1 | once | TRBV7-6 | NA | CASSSPLEDAYNEQFF | TGTGCCAGCAGCTCCCCTTTGGAGGACGCGTACAATGAGCAGTTCTTC
TRBJ2-7 | once | TRBV2 | TRBD2 | CAISGGPLAGAYEQYF | TGTGCCATAAGTGGGGGGCCCCTAGCGGGAGCCTACGAGCAGTACTTC
TRBJ2-2 | NA | TRBV18 | TRBD1 | CASSSQGQVVTGELFF | TGTGCCAGCTCATCGCAGGGACAGGTCGTCACCGGGGAGCTGTTTTTT
TRBJ2-7 | NA | TRBV4-3 | TRBD2 | CASSRLAGVSSYEQYF | TGCGCCAGCAGCCGATTAGCGGGAGTAAGTTCCTACGAGCAGTACTTC
TRBJ2-3 | NA | TRBV7-2 | NA | CASSFVPSTDTQYF | TGTGCCAGCAGCTTTGTCCCTAGCACAGATACGCAGTATTTT